This T cell receptor (beta chain) stems from a study of blood T cell repertoires in COVID-19. In the study overall: There were acute and convalescent COVID-19 samples, and they came from the United States, Italy and Spain. The cDNA or gDNA used as material had been derived from T cells, B-cell-depleted T cells, or PBMCs.

The CDR3 is 14 amino acids. The junction had 6 bases not matched to a gene; V was cut back by 4 bases and J by 3 bases. CDR1 is SGHRS, CDR2 YFSETQ, per germline. Source study methods: The assay estimated nucleated cells by amplifying reference gene primers. TCRdb keeps only in-frame clones here, not all; method: immunoSEQ multiplex PCR. V, J and clone size reflect that table, while D and trimming were determined from the DNA. The data show some 120,000 clones, around 87% seen once. Material for sequencing was peripheral blood. The rearrangement joins TRBV5-1 to TRBJ2-5; 7 nucleotides match TRBD2. This sequence was found in a man over 45 with acute or convalescent COVID-19. CDR3 nucleotide sequence: TGCGCCAGCAGCCCTTGGGGGACTAAAGAGACCCAGTACTTC. Amino acid sequence: CASSPWGTKETQYF.